Each of the 32 T cell receptor beta chains below was sequenced from the same sample in a study of control samples from healthy donors and cancer patients. Sequenced by immunoSEQ multiplex PCR; TCRdb stores in-frame clones only, minus some. The table shows over 100,000 clones, with 75% to 90% occurring only once. The sample consisted of blood. The receptor source for this set is a woman in her forties or fifties in good health.

The V gene is TRBV6-5, the J gene TRBJ1-5; D perhaps matches TRBD1 (5 bases). CDR1 and CDR2 from the germline V gene are MNHEY and SVGAGI. V lost 6 bases and J lost 0, with 9 bases in between. The CDR3 is made up of 14 amino acids. CDR3 bases: TGTGCCAGCAGGGCAGGGAATAGCAATCAGCCCCAGCATTTT. This translates into CASRAGNSNQPQHF.

The chain couples TRBV10-3 to TRBJ2-5; perhaps D is TRBD1 or TRBD2 (6 bases each). The CDR3 length is 15 residues. Per germline, CDR1 ENHRY and CDR2 SYGVKD. V lost 4 bases to trimming and J lost 5 bases, with 17 bases between them. Written as DNA, the CDR3 is TGTGCCATCAGTGCACTAGCTGGGGGCTTGGAGACCCAGTACTTC. It specifies CAISALAGGLETQYF.

J is TRBJ2-1 and V is TRBV6-5, with D maybe TRBD1 (6 bases). The length of the CDR3 is 14 residues. Trimming shortened V by 6 bases and J by 4 bases, and 13 bases separated the two germline ends. Per germline, CDR1 MNHEY and CDR2 SVGAGI. CDR3 DNA sequence: TGTGCCAGCAGCTGGGGGCTTGAATACAATGAGCAGTTCTTC. Translation: CASSWGLEYNEQFF.

This chain links TRBV5-4 with TRBJ2-3; 7 positions match TRBD2. Germline CDR1 and CDR2: SGHNT and YYREEE (reference sequence). The V gene end was trimmed by 7 bases and the J gene end by 5 bases; junction bases not matched to a gene: 7. The CDR3 is made up of 13 amino acids. CDR3 DNA: TGTGCCAGCCGCCGGGGAGGGAGAGATACGCAGTATTTT. It encodes CASRRGGRDTQYF.

This clone was observed at least ten times. The rearrangement links TRBV25-1 to TRBJ1-6; tentatively, D is TRBD1 (6 bases). CDR1 is MGHDK and CDR2 is SYGVNS in the germline V gene. V lost 10 bases and J 6 bases, leaving 13 bases between the germline ends. The CDR3 consists of 13 residues. This CDR3 reads CATTGSGNSPLHF. The DNA of the CDR3 is TGTGCCACTACAGGGTCTGGTAATTCACCCCTCCACTTT. Supplemented by reference TRBV25-1 and TRBJ1-6, the full variable domain reads EADIYQTPRYLVIGTGKKITLECSQTMGHDKMYWYQQDPGMELHLIHYSYGVNSTEKGDLSSESTVSRIRTEHFPLTLESARPSHTSQYLCATTGSGNSPLHFGNGTRLTVT.

The CDR3 DNA follows: TGTGCCAGCAGCGCAGGGACAGGCCCTGGAAACACCATATATTTT. Translation: CASSAGTGPGNTIYF. The gene calls are TRBV9 and TRBJ1-3; 8 bases fit TRBD1. The V segment lost 3 bases and the J segment 2 bases; nucleotides outside the gene matches: 4. Germline lookup yields CDR1 SGDLS and CDR2 YYNGEE. CDR3 length equals 15 residues.

This chain joins TRBV29-1 and TRBJ2-2, with TRBD2 matching 7 bases. Germline values: CDR1 SQVTM, CDR2 ANQGSEA. The V and J ends lost 7 bases and 5 bases, in that order; junction bases with no gene match: 19. The CDR3 length is 17 residues. This CDR3 reads CSAHINRGGLRTGELFF. DNA of the CDR3: TGCAGCGCCCACATAAATCGGGGAGGGCTACGAACCGGGGAGCTGTTTTTT.

The rearrangement links TRBV23-1 to TRBJ2-5, with D tentatively TRBD1 (6 bases). TRBV23-1 is an ORF; its function is uncertain. CDR3 length equals 15 residues. Trimming shortened V by 2 bases and J by 5 bases, and 15 bases separated the two germline ends. CDR3 sequence: CASSQRAYRDETQYF. The DNA of the CDR3 is TGCGCCAGCAGTCAAAGAGCGTACAGGGACGAGACCCAGTACTTC.

The V call is TRBV12-3 or TRBV12-4, the J call TRBJ2-7; 7 bases agree with TRBD1. With 6 bases clipped from V and 1 base from J, the junction kept 3 bases outside the gene matches. The CDR3 covers 13 residues. The CDR3, as DNA: TGTGCCAGCAGACCGGGACAGTCCTACGAGCAGTACTTC. Translated: CASRPGQSYEQYF.

V usage is TRBV30 and J usage is TRBJ1-2; TRBD1 is a possible D gene (6 bases). Trimming cost V 2 bases and J 8 bases, with 12 bases left between them. The CDR3 consists of 12 residues. Germline V lookup: CDR1 GTSNPN, CDR2 SVGIG (reference sequence). The CDR3 nucleotides are TGTGCCTGGAGTTGGGGGGCGCGGGGCTACACCTTC. This codes for CAWSWGARGYTF.

CDR3: CASSVGRNTGELFF. CDR3 DNA sequence: TGTGCCAGCAGTGTGGGTAGGAACACCGGGGAGCTGTTTTTT. V is TRBV2 and J is TRBJ2-2, with D unresolved. There are 14 residues in the CDR3. V lost 4 bases and J 1 base, leaving 7 bases between the germline ends. Germline V gene data show CDR1 as SNHLY and CDR2 as FYNNEI. Together with reference TRBV2 and TRBJ2-2, the CDR3 gives the full variable domain: EPEVTQTPSHQVTQMGQEVILRCVPISNHLYFYWYRQILGQKVEFLVSFYNNEISEKSEIFDDQFSVERPDGSNFTLKIRSTKLEDSAMYFCASSVGRNTGELFFGEGSRLTVL.

The V gene is TRBV3-1 (or the pseudogene TRBV3-2), the J gene TRBJ2-5; 9 bases align to TRBD1. The junction had 4 bases not matched to a gene; V was cut back by 6 bases and J by 5 bases. The CDR3 extends over 13 amino acids. CDR1 is LGHDT and CDR2 is YNNKEL in the germline V gene (reference sequence). CDR3 sequence reads: CASRQGARETQYF. The CDR3 nucleotides are TGTGCCAGCAGACAGGGGGCGAGGGAGACCCAGTACTTC.

The chain joins TRBV11-3 to TRBJ2-1, with D possibly TRBD2 on 5 matching bases. The CDR3 is made up of 11 amino acids. V dropped 6 bases and J dropped 5 bases, with 5 bases sitting between them. Germline loops: CDR1 SGHNT, CDR2 YENEEA. CDR3: CASRGDNEQFF. CDR3 sequence (DNA): TGTGCCAGCAGGGGAGACAATGAGCAGTTCTTC.

CDR3 loop: CASTKIGDPRAGELFF. CDR3 in DNA: TGTGCCAGCACTAAAATCGGCGACCCAAGGGCCGGGGAGCTGTTTTTT. The chain employs TRBV7-8 and TRBJ2-2; no clear D gene. V gave up 7 bases and J gave up 6 bases, with 21 bases separating them. Germline-derived CDR1 and CDR2 are SGHVS and FQNEAQ. CDR3 size: 16 residues.

The chain uses TRBV5-1 and TRBJ1-3; no clear D gene. Germline V gives CDR1 SGHRS, CDR2 YFSETQ. The ends were cut back, 1 base at V and 6 bases at J, with 8 bases in the middle. CDR3 length: 13 amino acids. CDR3 nucleotide sequence: TGCGCCAGCAGCTTGACGGTGGAAAACACCATATATTTT. As protein: CASSLTVENTIYF.

V usage is TRBV3-1 (or the pseudogene TRBV3-2) and J usage is TRBJ1-3; possible D gene TRBD1, 6 bases. V lost 2 bases, J lost 2 bases, and 10 bases lay in between. CDR1 is LGHDT, CDR2 YNNKEL, per germline (reference sequence). CDR3 length: 15 residues. The CDR3 reads CASSQQGKAGNTIYF. CDR3 coding DNA: TGTGCCAGCAGCCAACAGGGGAAGGCTGGAAACACCATATATTTT.

This chain connects TRBV6-5 to TRBJ1-2, with 9 positions matching TRBD1. The CDR3 spans 13 residues. V dropped 6 bases and J dropped 6; count of bases not matched to a gene: 5. Germline V gives CDR1 MNHEY, CDR2 SVGAGI. CDR3 bases: TGTGCCAGCAGCCCCCGGGACAGGGATGGCTACACCTTC. Translated, it gives CASSPRDRDGYTF.

The rearrangement links TRBV9 to TRBJ1-6; D not resolved. Trimming left V 4 bases short and J 8 bases short, with 10 bases between. CDR1 is SGDLS, CDR2 YYNGEE, per germline. The CDR3 runs 13 residues. CDR3: CASSSTTDSPLHF. Written as DNA, the CDR3 is TGTGCCAGCAGCTCCACGACCGATTCACCCCTCCACTTT. Supplemented by reference TRBV9 and TRBJ1-6, the full variable domain reads DSGVTQTPKHLITATGQRVTLRCSPRSGDLSVYWYQQSLDQGLQFLIQYYNGEERAKGNILERFSAQQFPDLHSELNLSSLELGDSALYFCASSSTTDSPLHFGNGTRLTVT.

V usage is TRBV6-2 or TRBV6-3 and J usage is TRBJ2-7; no clear D. V lost 0 bases, J lost 4 bases, and 7 bases lay in between. Per germline, CDR1 MNHEY and CDR2 SVGEGT. CDR3 size: 13 residues. The CDR3 DNA is TGTGCCAGCAGTTACTCGCCTCGTTACGAGCAGTACGTC. Protein product: CASSYSPRYEQYV.

The rearrangement uses TRBV5-1 and TRBJ2-3, with D tentatively TRBD1 or TRBD2 (5 bases each). Germline V gives CDR1 SGHRS, CDR2 YFSETQ. The CDR3 extends over 14 amino acids. The V end was cut by 6 bases, the J end by 2 bases, with 13 bases between. In DNA, the CDR3 is TGCGCCAGCAATCTCGACGGGACCACAGATACGCAGTATTTT. Amino acid sequence: CASNLDGTTDTQYF. Drawing the rest from reference TRBV5-1 and TRBJ2-3, the complete variable domain is KAGVTQTPRYLIKTRGQQVTLSCSPISGHRSVSWYQQTPGQGLQFLFEYFSETQRNKGNFPGRFSGRQFSNSRSEMNVSTLELGDSALYLCASNLDGTTDTQYFGPGTRLTVL.

The chain uses TRBV21-1 and TRBJ2-5. TRBV21-1 is termed a pseudogene. CDR3 length: 15 amino acids. The CDR3 sequence: CASSFKPPRGETQYF. The CDR3 DNA sequence: TGTGCCAGCAGCTTTAAACCCCCGAGGGGAGAGACCCAGTACTTC.

The V gene is TRBV4-3, the J gene TRBJ2-3; the match to TRBD2 covers 7 bases. The CDR3 is 18 amino acids. The germline gives CDR1 LGHNA, CDR2 YSLEER. J lost 0 bases, V lost 4 bases, and 13 bases had no gene match. Written as DNA, the CDR3 is TGCGCCAGCAGCCGTGGTGCGGTTAGCGGGCCTAGCACAGATACGCAGTATTTT. Protein product: CASSRGAVSGPSTDTQYF.

The chain combines TRBV7-9 with TRBJ1-4; the D gene is possibly TRBD1 (6 bases). This CDR3 is 14 amino acids long. V lost 9 bases and J lost 0, with 11 bases in between. Germline V gene lookup returns CDR1 SEHNR and CDR2 FQNEAQ (reference sequence). The CDR3 reads CASGQFATNEKLFF. DNA for the CDR3: TGTGCCAGTGGACAGTTTGCAACTAATGAAAAACTGTTTTTT.

The chain employs TRBV4-2 and TRBJ2-5; 8 nucleotides align to TRBD2. Germline CDR1 is LGHNA and CDR2 is YNFKEQ. Losses at the gene ends were 2 bases for V and 9 bases for J; bases not matched to a gene: 8. This CDR3 has 14 amino acids. The CDR3 DNA follows: TGTGCCAGCAGCCAAACCGGGACTAGTGAGGCCCAGTACTTC. Amino acid sequence: CASSQTGTSEAQYF.

This clone is a singleton in its sample. The rearrangement joins TRBV7-2 to TRBJ2-7; D is tentatively TRBD1 or TRBD2 (5 bases each). CDR1 SGHTA and CDR2 FQGNSA come from the germline V gene. Trimming removed 3 bases from V and 2 bases from J, with 14 bases in between. The CDR3 contains 15 residues. CDR3 nucleotide sequence: TGTGCCAGCAGCTTTCGTGGGGGTGCAACCTACGAGCAGTACTTC. This sequence encodes CASSFRGGATYEQYF.

The V gene is TRBV18, the J gene TRBJ2-1; 14 nucleotides line up with TRBD2. V shed 5 bases and J 9 bases; nucleotides not matched to a gene: 6. Germline V gene lookup returns CDR1 KGHSH and CDR2 LQKENI. The CDR3 spans 15 residues. The CDR3 here is CASSSTSGRAVEQFF. In DNA, the CDR3 is TGTGCCAGCTCATCGACTAGCGGGAGGGCCGTTGAGCAGTTCTTC.

The chain uses TRBV5-4 and TRBJ2-7; tentative D call: TRBD1 (6 bases). Trimming removed 0 bases from V and 3 bases from J, with 10 bases in between. The CDR3 loop spans 14 amino acids. CDR1 and CDR2 from the germline V gene are SGHNT and YYREEE (reference sequence). The CDR3 region has the DNA TGTGCCAGCAGCTTGGGGGGACACCACTACGAGCAGTACTTC. Translating it yields CASSLGGHHYEQYF.

The chain joins TRBV12-5 to TRBJ2-2, with TRBD1 matching over 10 bases. Trimming cost V 6 bases and J 5 bases; bases outside gene matches: 6. This CDR3 is 15 amino acids long. Per germline, CDR1 LGHNT and CDR2 FRNRAP. Here the CDR3 reads CASGLRDRGTGELFF. CDR3 sequence (DNA): TGTGCTAGTGGCCTAAGGGACAGGGGAACCGGGGAGCTGTTTTTT. Complete variable domain (other parts from reference TRBV12-5 and TRBJ2-2): DARVTQTPRHKVTEMGQEVTMRCQPILGHNTVFWYRQTMMQGLELLAYFRNRAPLDDSGMPKDRFSAEMPDATLATLKIQPSEPRDSAVYFCASGLRDRGTGELFFGEGSRLTVL.

The chain is built from TRBV7-9 and TRBJ2-5; perhaps TRBD1 as D (5 bases). This CDR3 spans 14 amino acids. Trimming left V 1 base short and J 2 bases short, with 8 bases between. Germline CDR1 reads SEHNR; CDR2 reads FQNEAQ (reference sequence). The CDR3 DNA follows: TGTGCCAGCAGCTTAGGAACAGGACAAGAGACCCAGTACTTC. The encoded protein is CASSLGTGQETQYF.

The chain combines TRBV30 with TRBJ1-1; D not resolved. This CDR3 is 11 amino acids long. Germline lookup yields CDR1 GTSNPN and CDR2 SVGIG (reference sequence). Trimming shortened V by 4 bases and J by 12 bases, and 15 bases separated the two germline ends. In nucleotides, the CDR3 is TGTGCCTGGATTGCATTCACGACGTCTTTCTTT. Translation: CAWIAFTTSFF. Drawing the rest from reference TRBV30 and TRBJ1-1, the complete variable domain is SQTIHQWPATLVQPVGSPLSLECTVEGTSNPNLYWYRQAAGRGLQLLFYSVGIGQISSEVPQNLSASRPQDRQFILSSKKLLLSDSGFYLCAWIAFTTSFFGQGTRLTVV.

V and J are TRBV2 and TRBJ2-2, with TRBD2 as a possible D gene (6 bases). Germline V gene sequence: CDR1 SNHLY, CDR2 FYNNEI. The germline V and J ends were trimmed by 4 bases and 3 bases, with 12 bases remaining between them. The CDR3 consists of 15 residues. CDR3 protein: CASSVRETHTGELFF. The CDR3 DNA reads as TGTGCCAGCAGTGTGCGGGAAACCCACACCGGGGAGCTGTTTTTT.

This clone was recorded once. The gene calls are TRBV21-1 and TRBJ2-5; TRBD1, as called in the table, went unchecked against the DNA. TRBV21-1 is given as a pseudogene. The CDR3 is made up of 18 amino acids. In DNA, the CDR3 is TGTGCCAGCAGCAAAGTGGAAGGGACAGGGTGTTGGCAAGAGACCCAGTACTTC. As protein: CASSKVEGTGCWQETQYF.